A selection of T cell receptor beta chains follows, all from one sample in a study of cytomegalovirus exposure and HLA in healthy donors. TCRdb keeps only in-frame clones here, not all; method: immunoSEQ multiplex PCR. Of some 67,000 clones listed, approximately 94% are singletons. Source material: PBMCs. The receptors were sampled from a woman aged 18-30 years in good health and CMV-seronegative. Both conserved end residues are part of each CDR3. Clone size is not always given. Where it is, it says once, few, many or a class for expanded clones.

size	V	J	CDR3
.	TRBV19	TRBJ2-3	CASSGGGQGRTDTQYF
.	TRBV7-5	TRBJ2-3	CARSIGLAGLDTQYF
.	TRBV27	TRBJ2-7	CASSRGLAATYEQYF
.	TRBV28	TRBJ1-4	CASSSQATNEKLFF
.	TRBV20-1	TRBJ2-5	CSASPEETQYF
.	TRBV11-3	TRBJ2-7	CASSLVFGQGVYEQYF
few	TRBV6-5	TRBJ2-5	CASSETPLGETQYF
.	TRBV9	TRBJ2-7	CASSIRPGANEQYF
.	TRBV27	TRBJ1-5	CASSSQGQDQPQHF
.	TRBV10-1	TRBJ2-2	CASGAGTNTGELFF
.	TRBV28	TRBJ2-7	CASSFRTSGSYEQYF
.	TRBV7-9	TRBJ2-2	CASREEGIKVTGELFF
.	TRBV15	TRBJ2-3	CATSRVGLAGGFINTDTQYF
.	TRBV6-4	TRBJ2-6	CASSEEGSTGANVLTF
.	TRBV15	TRBJ2-1	CATSSRRGGGPNEQFF
.	TRBV29-1	TRBJ2-5	CSVRPLGRGETQYF
once	TRBV7-2	TRBJ2-1	CASSFSSGRGNEQFF
.	TRBV11-2	TRBJ2-5	CASTQTSGVETQYF
.	TRBV2	TRBJ1-4	CASSEGHANEKLFF
once	TRBV6-6	TRBJ1-3	CASSYSRRFGNTIYF
.	TRBV19	TRBJ1-2	CASSIGLTHYGYTF
.	TRBV5-4	TRBJ2-2	CASTSTGELFF
.	TRBV7-9	TRBJ1-6	CASSFTSRTGMESPLHF
.	TRBV27	TRBJ2-1	CASTSGWAGGYNEQFF
.	TRBV10-3	TRBJ1-6	CAISESPQDSSPLHF
few	TRBV11-1	TRBJ2-1	CASSLWAGQSEQFF
.	TRBV6-1	TRBJ2-1	CASSPYYNEQFF
.	TRBV9	TRBJ2-1	CASSPTSGEANEQFF
.	TRBV25-1	TRBJ2-3	CASSRGLAGFTDTQYF
once	TRBV6-5	TRBJ2-1	CASSYRREPPYNEQFF
.	TRBV5-6	TRBJ1-1	CASSPTGGSTEAFF
.	TRBV30	TRBJ1-1	CAWRDRGTEAFF
.	TRBV5-6	TRBJ1-1	CASSQRRGYSTEAFF
.	TRBV4-3	TRBJ2-1	CASSQWSGGMDEQFF
.	TRBV19	TRBJ1-1	CATHRGNTEAFF
.	TRBV27	TRBJ2-3	CASGSGDTQYF
.	TRBV2	TRBJ2-6	CASRRPGGSGANVLTF
.	TRBV27	TRBJ2-3	CASRVRLGDTQYF
few	TRBV4-2	TRBJ2-5	CASSQEGPGQQETQYF
.	TRBV29-1	TRBJ2-7	CSVKGGRGEQYF
.	TRBV11-2	TRBJ2-7	CASSPGGGGYEQYF
.	TRBV4-1	TRBJ2-5	CASSQGNGGAKTQYF
.	TRBV10-2	TRBJ2-7	CASSEGLSQSYEQYF
.	TRBV6-4	TRBJ2-3	CASSSLPAGGRADTQYF
.	TRBV7-3	TRBJ2-1	CASSFPEGRPSRYNEQFF
.	TRBV5-4	TRBJ2-1	CASSQGLAGFNEQFF
.	TRBV19	TRBJ1-1	CASSVGQGNTEAFF
.	TRBV2	TRBJ2-7	CASSVGRGYEQYF
medium-sized	TRBV6-1	TRBJ2-3	CASSASSGGADTQYF
.	TRBV30	TRBJ2-5	CAWARDRGSETQYF
.	TRBV5-6	TRBJ2-7	CASSLQGNSYEQYF
.	TRBV5-4	TRBJ1-3	CASSLSTGSSGNTIYF
.	TRBV7-2	TRBJ1-1	CASSPSIQVEAFF
.	TRBV19	TRBJ2-1	CASSPGLAGGHLEQFF
.	TRBV6-6	TRBJ2-7	CASSKRQARTYEQYF
.	TRBV5-4	TRBJ2-7	CASSLGQGGIYEQYF
.	TRBV6-6	TRBJ1-5	CASSTRGGSNQPQHF